This TCR beta chain was observed in a study of blood T cell repertoires in COVID-19. This clone was seen a single time. The CDR3 covers 15 residues. Germline V lookup: CDR1 SEHNR, CDR2 FQNEAQ (reference sequence). The ends were cut back, 4 bases at V and 6 bases at J, with 16 bases in the middle. The protocol was immunoSEQ multiplex PCR, while the TCRdb copy is restricted to in-frame clones and leaves out a portion. Among 70,000 or so clones, roughly 72% were seen once, and the ten largest hold about 16%. The sample comprised peripheral blood. The clonotype was recovered from a man between 60 and 75 years old with COVID-19, enrolled during active disease. The gene calls are TRBV7-9 and TRBJ2-1; D call uncertain. CDR3 bases: TGTGCCAGCAGCTCCCCTGGATCAGGTGTCAATGAGCAGTTCTTC. This sequence encodes CASSSPGSGVNEQFF.